The table lists the clone carrying this T cell receptor beta chain with many counts. The data stem from a study of molecular identifiers for immune sequencing clone quantification. Looking at the study overall: With replicates, the RNA of about 21,000 or 97,000 naive CD8 cells was split five ways and four were sequenced.

Sorted cell numbers of about 19,000 to 1,000,000, with 10%, 30% or 50% RNA, served as input for naive CD8 libraries. Researchers sorted naive CD8 T cells as cells that were CD8+CD4-CCR7+CD45RA+. TCRdb itself ran the PCR reads through MiXCR, one entry per CDR3 protein. Among under 600,000 distinct CDR3 sequences listed, around 23% were seen once. The specimen was naive CD8+ T cells from blood, with Jurkat cell RNA spiked in. The subset here: FACS-sorted CD8+CD4-CCR7+CD45RA+ naive T cells. The clonotype originates from a human donor in good health. Some libraries in this study had Jurkat cell RNA spiked in.

The CDR3 sequence: CASSPPVEDTQYF. The CDR3 DNA follows: TGTGCCAGCAGCCCCCCAGTGGAAGATACGCAGTATTTT. The chain is built from TRBV7-9 and TRBJ2-3; D remains ambiguous. The CDR3 length is 13 residues. Germline values: CDR1 SEHNR, CDR2 FQNEAQ (reference sequence). Deletions cut 5 bases from V and 5 bases from J, with 11 bases between.